Below are 13 T cell receptor beta chains sequenced from a single sample in a study of CD8 T cells in Susac syndrome (dated by TCRdb to 2018 to 2020). The library was produced with the immunoSEQ multiplex PCR assay. RNA was extracted using the RNeasy kit, and about 0.45 to 1 ug of the RNA was reverse transcribed with random hexamers. In-frame beta chains were kept once TCRdb had trimmed the public reads at Q25 with fastp and called clones with MiXCR. Each CDR3 protein gets just one entry, which takes the most common genes and DNA from the rows behind it. Present in this sample are 250,000 to 350,000 distinct CDR3 sequences, around 90% of which were seen just once. 0.06% to 0.075% of the sample belongs to the ten largest clones. Specimen: CD4+ T cells from PBMCs. The receptors derive from a human donor with multiple sclerosis.

V usage is TRBV20-1 and J usage is TRBJ2-7; no definite D call. Per germline, CDR1 DFQATT and CDR2 SNEGSKA (reference sequence). The CDR3 consists of 11 residues. Trimming pared 0 bases from V and 3 bases from J, leaving 3 bases between. CDR3 protein: CSARDYYEQYF. In DNA, the CDR3 is TGCAGTGCTAGAGACTACTACGAGCAGTACTTC.

This clonotype came up once. The CDR3 DNA is TGCAGCGCCCCCGGGACTAGCGGGTCAGATACGCAGTATTTT. This sequence encodes CSAPGTSGSDTQYF. The chain uses TRBV29-1 and TRBJ2-3; 12 nucleotides line up with TRBD2. This CDR3 region has 14 residues. The V gene end was trimmed by 7 bases and the J gene end by 4 bases; junction bases not matched to a gene: 6. CDR1 and CDR2 from the germline V gene are SQVTM and ANQGSEA.

The J gene is TRBJ1-2, the V gene TRBV7-2, with 7 nucleotides matching TRBD1. The CDR3 spans 13 residues. Germline CDR1 is SGHTA and CDR2 is FQGNSA. J lost 8 bases, V lost 5 bases, and 8 bases had no gene match. The CDR3 loop is CASSGTASWGYTF. Here the CDR3 DNA reads TGTGCCAGCAGCGGGACAGCGTCGTGGGGCTACACCTTC.

V is TRBV4-3 and J is TRBJ2-1; 13 bases are a match to TRBD2. Germline assignment: CDR1 LGHNA and CDR2 YSLEER. V shed 4 bases and J 9 bases; nucleotides not matched to a gene: 6. This CDR3 comprises 15 residues. CDR3 DNA sequence: TGCGCCAGCAGCCCGGGACTAGCGGGAAGGAGTGAGCAGTTCTTC. It encodes CASSPGLAGRSEQFF.

The chain couples TRBV28 to TRBJ2-2; 9 nucleotides line up with TRBD1. This CDR3 has 14 residues. J was trimmed by 7 bases and V by 6 bases; bases with no gene match: 6. Looked up from germline, CDR1 is MDHEN and CDR2 is SYDVKM. The CDR3 nucleotides are TGTGCCAGCAGGCGGACAGGGGAGGGCGGGGAGCTGTTTTTT. Amino acid sequence: CASRRTGEGGELFF.

This chain links TRBV19 with TRBJ1-4; no definite D call. Trimming pared 5 bases from V and 0 bases from J, leaving 7 bases between. Looked up from germline, CDR1 is LNHDA and CDR2 is SQIVND (reference sequence). The CDR3 is 14 amino acids. The CDR3 sequence: CASSSAATNEKLFF. CDR3 DNA sequence: TGTGCCAGTAGTTCGGCAGCAACTAATGAAAAACTGTTTTTT.

The chain links TRBV2 to TRBJ1-1; D not certain. Germline V gives CDR1 SNHLY, CDR2 FYNNEI. This CDR3 comprises 16 residues. V was trimmed by 8 bases and J by 1 base, leaving 20 bases between them. CDR3 DNA: TGTGCCAGCTTCCTCAGAAGCCCCGGGGAGAACACTGAAGCTTTCTTT. This codes for CASFLRSPGENTEAFF.

The chain joins TRBV7-2 to TRBJ2-3, with D perhaps matching TRBD1 or TRBD2 (6 bases each). The germline gives CDR1 SGHTA, CDR2 FQGNSA. V gave up 5 bases and J gave up 1 base, with 16 bases separating them. There are 16 residues in the CDR3. The CDR3 DNA sequence: TGTGCCAGCAGCGAAGACAGGACGGGGGGCACAGATACGCAGTATTTT. Protein sequence: CASSEDRTGGTDTQYF.

This clonotype was observed a single time. The chain employs TRBV2 and TRBJ2-7; a weak D match, TRBD1 (5 bases). Looked up from germline, CDR1 is SNHLY and CDR2 is FYNNEI. The V end lost 4 bases, the J end lost 3 bases, and 10 bases lay between the germline ends. This CDR3 has 13 amino acids. CDR3 sequence: CASSVLRDYEQYF. The CDR3 region has the DNA TGTGCCAGCAGTGTACTCAGGGACTACGAGCAGTACTTC. Variable domain in full (rest from reference TRBV2 and TRBJ2-7): EPEVTQTPSHQVTQMGQEVILRCVPISNHLYFYWYRQILGQKVEFLVSFYNNEISEKSEIFDDQFSVERPDGSNFTLKIRSTKLEDSAMYFCASSVLRDYEQYFGPGTRLTVT.

The chain links TRBV15 to TRBJ2-7; D tentatively fits TRBD1 or TRBD2 (5 bases each). From germline, CDR1 is LNHNV and CDR2 YYDKDF (reference sequence). The CDR3 has 14 amino acids. Trimming shortened V by 8 bases and J by 2 bases, and 16 bases separated the two germline ends. In DNA form, the CDR3 reads TGTGCCACCCGCACGGGGCCTGGGCCCTACGAGCAGTACTTC. Translation: CATRTGPGPYEQYF.

This chain uses TRBV28 with TRBJ1-4; no definite D call. The CDR3 has 13 residues. The germline gives CDR1 MDHEN, CDR2 SYDVKM. V lost 8 bases and J 4 bases, leaving 11 bases between the germline ends. DNA for the CDR3: TGTGCCAGCGCTGGGGTGAATAATGAAAAACTGTTTTTT. As protein: CASAGVNNEKLFF.

The chain combines TRBV7-2 with TRBJ2-3; 10 bases line up with TRBD2. J lost 4 bases, V lost 5 bases, and 9 bases had no gene match. Germline lookup yields CDR1 SGHTA and CDR2 FQGNSA. The CDR3 runs 16 residues. The CDR3 sequence: CASSVTLAGVPDTQYF. The CDR3 nucleotides read TGTGCCAGCAGCGTAACTCTAGCGGGAGTTCCAGATACGCAGTATTTT.

The chain joins TRBV30 to TRBJ1-1, with no clear D. Germline assignment: CDR1 GTSNPN and CDR2 SVGIG (reference sequence). The length of the CDR3 is 13 residues. V was trimmed by 2 bases and J by 0 bases, leaving 7 bases between them. The CDR3 region has the DNA TGTGCCTGGAGTCCCCAGATGAACACTGAAGCTTTCTTT. Its translation is CAWSPQMNTEAFF.